The entry that follows covers one TCR beta chain sequence. Antigen unknown. The data originate from a study of T cells expressing NK-cell markers. About the research overall: Sorted CD3+CD56+NKG2C+, CD3+CD56+NKG2C- and CD3+CD56-NKG2C+ T cells provided the TCR beta repertoires.

The CDR3 is 13 amino acids. CDR1 DFQATT and CDR2 SNEGSKA come from the germline V gene (reference sequence). TCRdb processed the 5' RACE reads again and assigns one entry to each CDR3 protein, with no DNA. The repertoire table contains fewer than 400,000 distinct CDR3 sequences. Study-wide findings and caveats: HCMV specificity was not established for the expanded NKG2C+ T cell clones. Roughly 1.0-7.0% of CD8+ T cells in six or seven donors belonged to dominant NKG2C+ clonotypes.

The TCR sequence derives from a woman between 45 and 65 years old in good health. The chain uses TRBV20-1 and TRBJ2-3. The specimen was blood T cells: a sorted CD56 or NKG2C T cell subset, CD4+ or CD8+ T cells, or bulk PBMC T cells (not recorded which). The chain's CDR3 is CSASRGSTDTQYF.